This TCR beta chain was recorded in a study of shared clonotypes between healthy human individuals. TCRdb's copy holds only in-frame clones and misses some; the assay was immunoSEQ multiplex PCR. The data contain 1.6 million or so clones, approximately 98.5% of them singletons. The receptor's source is a man younger than 45 in good health. Sequencing was performed on naive CD4+ T cells sorted from blood. The subset denotes: CD45RA+ positively selected.

CDR3 protein: CASAAWGADEKLFF. CDR3 sequence (DNA): TGTGCCAGCGCTGCTTGGGGCGCGGATGAAAAACTGTTTTTT. V usage is TRBV25-1 and J usage is TRBJ1-4; tentative D call: TRBD1 (5 bases). V dropped 8 bases and J dropped 6 bases, with 16 bases sitting between them. Germline V gene sequence: CDR1 MGHDK, CDR2 SYGVNS. The CDR3 is made up of 14 amino acids.